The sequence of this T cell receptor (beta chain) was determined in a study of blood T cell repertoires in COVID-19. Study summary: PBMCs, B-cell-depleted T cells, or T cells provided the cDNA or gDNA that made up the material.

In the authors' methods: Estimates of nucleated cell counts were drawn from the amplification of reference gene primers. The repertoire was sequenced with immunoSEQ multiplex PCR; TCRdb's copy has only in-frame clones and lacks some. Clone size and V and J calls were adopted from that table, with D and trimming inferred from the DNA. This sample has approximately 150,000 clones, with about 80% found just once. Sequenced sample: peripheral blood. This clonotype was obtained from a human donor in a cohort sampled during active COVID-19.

CDR3 nucleotides: TGTGCCAGCAGTGATAGCGGGGTCAGCACAGATACGCAGTATTTT. Amino acid sequence: CASSDSGVSTDTQYF. The gene calls are TRBV6-1 and TRBJ2-3; 8 bases align to TRBD2. J lost 0 bases, V lost 3 bases, and 2 bases had no gene match. Per the germline V gene, CDR1 is MNHNS and CDR2 is SASEGT. The CDR3 consists of 15 residues.